This TCR beta chain stems from a study of cytomegalovirus exposure and HLA in healthy donors. General study findings and limits: Cytomegalovirus association was assigned to more than 150 TCR beta chains. One cluster of highly shared sequence variants probably arose as a sequencing artifact.

Notes on this clone: Its target is unknown.

In germline, CDR1 is LNHDA, CDR2 SQIVND (reference sequence). The length of the CDR3 is 16 residues. Trimming took 0 bases from V and 0 from J, leaving 11 bases between them. 13 Jbeta primers and 60 Vbeta primers were used for the PCR. Repertoires were generated with immunoSEQ multiplex PCR, while TCRdb's copy carries only in-frame clones and drops some. The sample data list around 100,000 clones. The chain recombines TRBV19 with TRBJ1-1; D ambiguous. This receptor was obtained from a woman in her twenties or thirties in good health and CMV-seronegative. Sequenced input: PBMCs. The CDR3 DNA is TGTGCCAGTAGTATAGAAACACGATTCATGAACACTGAAGCTTTCTTT. This translates into CASSIETRFMNTEAFF. The full variable domain, in which reference TRBV19 and TRBJ1-1 provide the parts outside the CDR3, is DGGITQSPKYLFRKEGQNVTLSCEQNLNHDAMYWYRQDPGQGLRLIYYSQIVNDFQKGDIAEGYSVSREKKESFPLTVTSAQKNPTAFYLCASSIETRFMNTEAFFGQGTRLTVV.